This note documents a single TCR beta chain sequence. Antigen: not known. This sample was included in a study of OX40 agonist ivuxolimab in advanced cancers. Study-wide context: The treatment was a fully human IgG2 OX40 agonist, ivuxolimab.

Sequencing used immunoSEQ multiplex PCR; TCRdb keeps in-frame clones, though not all of them. The table includes fewer than 40,000 clones, about nine tenths detected once. Deletions cut 9 bases from V and 1 base from J, with 6 bases between. Per the germline V gene, CDR1 is LNHDA and CDR2 is SQIVND (reference sequence). The CDR3 spans 12 residues. Findings of the study overall: At 0.1 to 3.0 mg/kg and by week 6, clonal expansion occurred in CD4+ and CD8+ blood T cells.

V is TRBV19 and J is TRBJ2-2; D ambiguous. This sample comprised CD4+ or CD8+ T cells sorted from blood, obtained in a trial of the OX40 agonist ivuxolimab. The receptor was derived from an adult with an advanced solid tumor such as melanoma, head and neck, liver or kidney cancer. The CDR3 nucleotides read TGTGCCAGCAATCTGAACACCGGGGAGCTGTTTTTT. Translation gives CASNLNTGELFF.